This TCR beta chain stems from a study of shared clonotypes between healthy human individuals. Study background: Researchers assigned three CD4 naive, three CD4 memory, two CD8 naive and one CD8 memory plate to each donor. Study-wide points: Non-shared clonotypes displayed generation probabilities falling below those of clonotypes present in all four donors.

Naivety among CD8 cells was defined by CD45RO negativity and positive CCR7 selection, thereby excluding terminally differentiated effector memory CD45RA+ cells. At the deep level, the assay was run. The protocol was immunoSEQ multiplex PCR, while the TCRdb copy is restricted to in-frame clones and leaves out a portion. The table lists around 2.1 million clones, 85% to 95% of them singletons. The CDR3 extends over 12 amino acids. V lost 8 bases, J lost 3 bases, and 14 bases lay in between. The germline gives CDR1 GTSNPN, CDR2 SVGIG (reference sequence). On this clone: Its antigen is undetermined.

The material sequenced was naive CD8+ T cells from PBMCs. The V gene is TRBV30, the J gene TRBJ2-7; D may correspond to TRBD1 or TRBD2 (6 bases each). This TCR derives from a young man in good health. Some clones in this sample may be carry-over from other donors' samples. The CDR3 sequence: CALEGDRYEQYF. CDR3 nucleotide sequence: TGTGCCCTGGAGGGGGATCGCTACGAGCAGTACTTC.